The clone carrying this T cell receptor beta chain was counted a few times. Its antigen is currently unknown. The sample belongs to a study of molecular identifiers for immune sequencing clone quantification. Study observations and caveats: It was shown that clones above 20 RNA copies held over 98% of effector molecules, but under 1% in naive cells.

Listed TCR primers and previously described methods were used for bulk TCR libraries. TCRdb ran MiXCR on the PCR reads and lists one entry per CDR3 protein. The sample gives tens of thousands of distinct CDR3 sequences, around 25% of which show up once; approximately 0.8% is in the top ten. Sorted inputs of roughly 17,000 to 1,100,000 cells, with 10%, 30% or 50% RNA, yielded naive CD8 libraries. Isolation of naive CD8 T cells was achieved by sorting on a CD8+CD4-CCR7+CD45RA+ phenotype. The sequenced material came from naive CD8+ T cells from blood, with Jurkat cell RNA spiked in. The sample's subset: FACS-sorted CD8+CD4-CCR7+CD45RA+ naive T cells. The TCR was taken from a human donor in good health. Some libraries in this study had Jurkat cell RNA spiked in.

CDR3 DNA sequence: TGTGCCAGCAGTTTATGGGCAGGGGGGAATCAGCCCCAGCATTTT. Amino acids: CASSLWAGGNQPQHF. The chain couples TRBV27 to TRBJ1-5; TRBD1 agrees at 7 bases. CDR1 and CDR2 from the germline V gene are MNHEY and SMNVEV (reference sequence). This CDR3 contains 15 residues. With 1 base clipped from V and 4 bases from J, the junction kept 4 bases outside the gene matches.